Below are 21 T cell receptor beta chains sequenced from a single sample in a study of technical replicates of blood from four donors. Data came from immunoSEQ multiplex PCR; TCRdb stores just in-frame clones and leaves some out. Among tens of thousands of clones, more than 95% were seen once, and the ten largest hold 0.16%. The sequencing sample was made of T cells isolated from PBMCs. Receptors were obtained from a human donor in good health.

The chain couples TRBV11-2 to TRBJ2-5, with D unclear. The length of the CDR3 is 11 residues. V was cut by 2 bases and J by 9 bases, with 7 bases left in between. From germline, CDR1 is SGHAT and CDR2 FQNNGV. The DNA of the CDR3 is TGTGCCAGCAGCTTAAACGAGGCCCAGTACTTC. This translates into CASSLNEAQYF.

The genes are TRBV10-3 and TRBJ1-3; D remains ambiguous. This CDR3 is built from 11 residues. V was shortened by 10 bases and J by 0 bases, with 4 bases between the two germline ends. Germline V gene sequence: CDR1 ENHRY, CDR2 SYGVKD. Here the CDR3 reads CATYSGNTIYF. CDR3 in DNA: TGTGCCACCTACTCTGGAAACACCATATATTTT.

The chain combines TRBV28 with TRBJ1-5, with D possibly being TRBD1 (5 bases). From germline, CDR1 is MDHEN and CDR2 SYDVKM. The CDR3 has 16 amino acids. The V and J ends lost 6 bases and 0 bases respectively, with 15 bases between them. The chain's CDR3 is CASSATGLYSNQPQHF. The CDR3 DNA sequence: TGTGCCAGCAGCGCTACGGGACTCTATAGCAATCAGCCCCAGCATTTT.

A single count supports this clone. The DNA for the CDR3 is TGTGCCAGTAGTATCCTAGCCGGCGGAGGCTCCTACAATGAGCAGTTCTTC. Translation: CASSILAGGGSYNEQFF. The chain employs TRBV19 and TRBJ2-1, with TRBD2 as a possible D gene (5 bases). The CDR3 is 17 residues long. V lost 3 bases, J lost 0 bases, and 15 bases lay in between. CDR1 is LNHDA, CDR2 SQIVND, per germline (reference sequence).

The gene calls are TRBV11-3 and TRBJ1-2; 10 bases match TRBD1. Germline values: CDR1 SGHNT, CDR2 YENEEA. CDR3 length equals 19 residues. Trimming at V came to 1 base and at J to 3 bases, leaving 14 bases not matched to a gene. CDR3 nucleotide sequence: TGTGCCAGCAGCTTAGTAATTGGTGGACGGGACAGGGGACACTATGGCTACACCTTC. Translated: CASSLVIGGRDRGHYGYTF.

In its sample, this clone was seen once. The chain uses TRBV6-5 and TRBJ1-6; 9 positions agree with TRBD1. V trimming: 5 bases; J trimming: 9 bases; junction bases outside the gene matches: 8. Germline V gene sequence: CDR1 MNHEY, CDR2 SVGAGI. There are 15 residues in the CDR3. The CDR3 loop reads CASSATGTGFSPLHF. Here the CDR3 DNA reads TGTGCCAGCAGTGCTACTGGGACAGGGTTTTCACCCCTCCACTTT.

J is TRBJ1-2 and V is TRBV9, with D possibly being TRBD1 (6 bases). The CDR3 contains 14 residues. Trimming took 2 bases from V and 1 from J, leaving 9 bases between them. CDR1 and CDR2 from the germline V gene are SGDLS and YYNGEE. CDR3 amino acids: CASSVGHGNYGYTF. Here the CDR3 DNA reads TGTGCCAGCAGCGTGGGACACGGTAACTATGGCTACACCTTC.

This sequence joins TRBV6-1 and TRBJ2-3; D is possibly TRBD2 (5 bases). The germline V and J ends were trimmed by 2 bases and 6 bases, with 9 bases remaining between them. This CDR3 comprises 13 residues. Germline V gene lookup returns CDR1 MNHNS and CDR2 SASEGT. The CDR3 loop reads CASSERPGDTQYF. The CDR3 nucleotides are TGTGCCAGCAGTGAACGACCGGGGGATACGCAGTATTTT.

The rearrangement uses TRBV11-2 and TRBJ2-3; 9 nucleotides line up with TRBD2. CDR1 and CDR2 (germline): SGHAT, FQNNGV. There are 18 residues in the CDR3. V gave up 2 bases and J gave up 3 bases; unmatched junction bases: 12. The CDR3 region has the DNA TGTGCCAGCAGCTTATACGGCGGGAGGGTGCTTGGGACAGATACGCAGTATTTT. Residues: CASSLYGGRVLGTDTQYF. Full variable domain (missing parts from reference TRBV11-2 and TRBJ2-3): EAGVAQSPRYKIIEKRQSVAFWCNPISGHATLYWYQQILGQGPKLLIQFQNNGVVDDSQLPKDRFSAERLKGVDSTLKIQPAKLEDSAVYLCASSLYGGRVLGTDTQYFGPGTRLTVL.

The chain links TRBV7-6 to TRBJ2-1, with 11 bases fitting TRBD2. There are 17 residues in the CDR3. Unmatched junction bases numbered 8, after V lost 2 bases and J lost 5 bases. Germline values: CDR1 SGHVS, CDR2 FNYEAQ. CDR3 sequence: CASSLSSGLAVNNEQFF. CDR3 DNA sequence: TGTGCCAGCAGCTTATCCTCGGGACTAGCGGTCAACAATGAGCAGTTCTTC. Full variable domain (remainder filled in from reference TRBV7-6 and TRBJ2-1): GAGVSQSPRYKVTKRGQDVALRCDPISGHVSLYWYRQALGQGPEFLTYFNYEAQQDKSGLPNDRFSAERPEGSISTLTIQRTEQRDSAMYRCASSLSSGLAVNNEQFFGPGTRLTVL.

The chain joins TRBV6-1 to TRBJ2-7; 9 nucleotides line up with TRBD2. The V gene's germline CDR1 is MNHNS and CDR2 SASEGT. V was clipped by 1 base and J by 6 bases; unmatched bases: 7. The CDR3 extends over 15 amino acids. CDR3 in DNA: TGTGCCAGCAGTGAAGATGATGGTAGCGGGAGCGAGCAGTACTTC. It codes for CASSEDDGSGSEQYF.

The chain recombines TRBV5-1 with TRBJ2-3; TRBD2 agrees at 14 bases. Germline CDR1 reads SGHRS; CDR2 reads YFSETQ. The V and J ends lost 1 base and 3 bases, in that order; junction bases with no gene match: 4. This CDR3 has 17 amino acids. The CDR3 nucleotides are TGCGCCAGCAGCTTGCCCGGGACTAGCGGGAGTACAGATACGCAGTATTTT. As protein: CASSLPGTSGSTDTQYF.

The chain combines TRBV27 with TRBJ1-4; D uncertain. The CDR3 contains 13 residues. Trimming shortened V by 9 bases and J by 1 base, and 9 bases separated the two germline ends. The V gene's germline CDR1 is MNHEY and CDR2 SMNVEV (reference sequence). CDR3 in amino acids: CASRHLTNEKLFF. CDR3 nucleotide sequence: TGTGCCAGTCGACACCTAACTAATGAAAAACTGTTTTTT.

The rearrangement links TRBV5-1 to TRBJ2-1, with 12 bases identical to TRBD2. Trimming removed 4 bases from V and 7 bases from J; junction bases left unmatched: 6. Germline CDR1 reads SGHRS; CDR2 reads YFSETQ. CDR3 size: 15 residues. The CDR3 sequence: CASSRTTSGGNEQFF. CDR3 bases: TGCGCCAGCAGCAGAACGACTAGCGGGGGTAATGAGCAGTTCTTC.

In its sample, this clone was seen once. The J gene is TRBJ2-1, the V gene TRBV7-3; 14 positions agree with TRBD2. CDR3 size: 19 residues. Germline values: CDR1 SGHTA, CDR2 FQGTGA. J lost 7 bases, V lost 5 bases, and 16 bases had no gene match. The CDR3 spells CASSPKGLAGGYLGNEQFF. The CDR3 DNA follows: TGTGCCAGCAGCCCCAAAGGACTAGCGGGGGGTTATCTTGGTAATGAGCAGTTCTTC.

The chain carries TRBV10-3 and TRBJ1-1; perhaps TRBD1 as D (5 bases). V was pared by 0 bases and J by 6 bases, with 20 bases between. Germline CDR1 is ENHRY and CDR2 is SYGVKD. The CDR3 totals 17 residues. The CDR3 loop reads CAISESLWGEVDPEAFF. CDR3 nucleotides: TGTGCCATCAGTGAGTCACTGTGGGGGGAGGTTGACCCTGAAGCTTTCTTT.

The CDR3 protein is CASNPGGRTGELFF. The CDR3 nucleotides are TGTGCCAGCAACCCGGGGGGGCGCACCGGGGAGCTGTTTTTT. The rearrangement uses TRBV2 and TRBJ2-2; TRBD2 matches 8 bases. The CDR3 has 14 amino acids. Germline V gene sequence: CDR1 SNHLY, CDR2 FYNNEI. Losses at the gene ends were 7 bases for V and 4 bases for J; bases not matched to a gene: 5.

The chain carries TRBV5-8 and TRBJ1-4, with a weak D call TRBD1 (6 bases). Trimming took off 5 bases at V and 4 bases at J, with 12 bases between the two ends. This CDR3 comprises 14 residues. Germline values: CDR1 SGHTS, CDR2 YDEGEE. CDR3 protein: CASRLTGFNEKLFF. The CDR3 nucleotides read TGTGCCAGCAGGTTGACAGGTTTTAATGAAAAACTGTTTTTT.

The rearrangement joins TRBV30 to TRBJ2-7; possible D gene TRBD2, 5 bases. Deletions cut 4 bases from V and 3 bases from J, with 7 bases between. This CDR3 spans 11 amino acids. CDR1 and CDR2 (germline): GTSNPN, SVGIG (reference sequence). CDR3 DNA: TGTGCCTGGACTGAGGGCTACGAGCAGTACTTC. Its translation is CAWTEGYEQYF.

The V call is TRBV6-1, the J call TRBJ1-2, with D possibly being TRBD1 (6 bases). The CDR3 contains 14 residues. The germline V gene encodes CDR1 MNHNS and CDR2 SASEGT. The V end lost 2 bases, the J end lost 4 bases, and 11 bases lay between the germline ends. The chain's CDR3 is CASSESGGRYGYTF. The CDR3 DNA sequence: TGTGCCAGCAGTGAATCGGGGGGCCGCTATGGCTACACCTTC.

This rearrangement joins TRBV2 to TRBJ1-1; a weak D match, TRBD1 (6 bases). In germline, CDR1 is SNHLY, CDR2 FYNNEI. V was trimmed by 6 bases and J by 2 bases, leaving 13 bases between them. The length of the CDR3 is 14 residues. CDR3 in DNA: TGTGCCAGCAGAGTACAGGGCCCCAACACTGAAGCTTTCTTT. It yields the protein CASRVQGPNTEAFF.